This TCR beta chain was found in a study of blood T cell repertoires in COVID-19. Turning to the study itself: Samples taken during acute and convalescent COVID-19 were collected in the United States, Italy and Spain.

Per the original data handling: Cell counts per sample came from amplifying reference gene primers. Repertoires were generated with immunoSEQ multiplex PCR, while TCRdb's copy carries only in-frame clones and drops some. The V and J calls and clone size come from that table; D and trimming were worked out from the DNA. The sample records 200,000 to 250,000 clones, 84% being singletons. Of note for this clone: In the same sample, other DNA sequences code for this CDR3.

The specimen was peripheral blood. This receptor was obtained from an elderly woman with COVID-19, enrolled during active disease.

In nucleotides, the CDR3 is TGTGCCAGCAGCTCGACAGGGAATGGCTACACCTTC. Its translation is CASSSTGNGYTF. This chain connects TRBV5-4 to TRBJ1-2; TRBD1 matches 7 bases. The CDR3 is 12 amino acids. V lost 3 bases, J lost 6 bases, and 2 bases stayed unmatched. Germline-derived CDR1 and CDR2 are SGHNT and YYREEE (reference sequence).